These T cell receptor beta chains were read from a single sample in a study of beta chain features in type 1 diabetes. Produced via immunoSEQ multiplex PCR; TCRdb's table is partial and in-frame only. The sample comprises 640,000 or so clones, over 12% of which are singletons, and 0.03% to 0.04% rests with the top ten. Sequenced input: naive CD4+ T cells from blood. These receptors all stem from a man aged 18 to 29 with type 1 diabetes. Each CDR3 is given without its conserved first and last residue. Rows give clone size only sometimes, using once, few, many, or a class for an expanded clone.

.,TRBJ2-1,TRBV12-5,13,ASGPTSGSGREQF
.,TRBJ1-2,TRBV19,11,ASSNLFGYGYT
once,TRBJ2-3,TRBV5-1,13,ASSFGTSVGDTQY
few,TRBJ2-1,TRBV11-1,12,ASSLIRSYNEQF
.,TRBJ1-6,TRBV7-9,14,ASSRWRGTYVGPLH
.,TRBJ1-2,TRBV30,11,AWGEGGARGYT
.,TRBJ2-1,TRBV5-1,11,ASSLGTVNEQF
.,TRBJ2-5,TRBV30,12,AWSLGTSSETQY
.,TRBJ2-1,TRBV5-1,15,ASSWRKGSSSYNEQF
.,TRBJ2-1,TRBV9,11,ASSTSAGYEQF
.,TRBJ2-1,TRBV7-9,12,ASSLHGGSDEQF
.,TRBJ1-2,TRBV11-2,12,ASSPLLGVYGYT
few,TRBJ2-7,TRBV7-2,13,ASSLWAGRAVEQY
.,TRBJ2-6,TRBV7-9,15,ASSQERLGIGANVLT
.,TRBJ1-2,TRBV27,13,ASSPGGSYNYGYT
.,TRBJ2-3,TRBV7-2,16,ASSLVRQWEGRADTQY
.,TRBJ1-1,TRBV29-1,11,SVGQGFSTEAF
few,TRBJ2-1,TRBV4-2,13,ASSQDPSSYNEQF
few,TRBJ1-2,TRBV6-6,11,ASSSSANYGYT
.,TRBJ2-7,TRBV25-1,13,ASSSGGDPSYEQY
few,TRBJ1-4,TRBV4-3,12,ASSQEHGIEKLF
.,TRBJ2-5,TRBV15,10,ATSTGRETQY
.,TRBJ2-7,TRBV6-5,11,ASSTGQPYEQY
few,TRBJ1-5,TRBV30,15,AWSVRFYRGGNQPQH
.,TRBJ1-4,TRBV5-1,12,ASSQQGLNEKLF
few,TRBJ2-1,TRBV5-1,12,ASSLTLGPSEQF
.,TRBJ2-1,TRBV4-2,16,ASSQGSAGGPTYNEQF
few,TRBJ1-5,TRBV7-9,12,ASSIGQGGEPQH
few,TRBJ2-2,TRBV30,10,AWSVGVGELF
.,TRBJ1-2,TRBV7-9,11,ASSFDRGDGYT
few,TRBJ1-6,TRBV27,12,ASSLTGFGSPLH
few,TRBJ1-2,TRBV29-1,12,SVEGHPKGYGYT
.,TRBJ2-7,TRBV2,11,ASSRDRAYEQY
once,TRBJ2-5,TRBV6-6,12,ASSLRPEGETQY
few,TRBJ2-2,TRBV5-4,13,ASSSPSSNTGELF
few,TRBJ1-5,TRBV7-2,10,ASSSPPQPQH
.,TRBJ2-7,TRBV30,13,AWNTGGASSYEQY
few,TRBJ1-1,TRBV7-9,12,ASSYGQGNTEAF
.,TRBJ1-2,TRBV4-2,13,ASSQVGGDYYGYT
.,TRBJ2-3,TRBV10-3,11,AKAGEQGDTQY
few,TRBJ2-3,TRBV6-5,14,ASSYSRKSSTDTQY
.,TRBJ2-7,TRBV6-1,10,ASSGYIYEQY
few,TRBJ2-7,TRBV6-9,11,ARSGGSPYEQY
few,TRBJ2-6,TRBV5-4,12,ASSWGGGANVLT
few,TRBJ2-1,TRBV4-3,14,ASSQDTQGLYNEQF
few,TRBJ2-7,TRBV2,12,ASGRTTTSYEQY
.,TRBJ1-4,TRBV28,12,ASSRGGGWEKLF
few,TRBJ1-3,TRBV9,12,ASSVAGSGNTIY
.,TRBJ2-7,TRBV5-6,12,ASSLGGGPYEQY
few,TRBJ1-2,TRBV4-3,13,ASSQAGYTGSGYT